One and the same sample provided the 7 T cell receptor beta chains below, sequenced in a study. In TCRdb, the 5' RACE reads were re-called with MiXCR into one record per CDR3 protein. The data show some 8,300 distinct CDR3 sequences, under 70% seen once. Treg sorting used a CD4+CD25+CD127-/low gate. Material for sequencing was Tregs sorted from a lymph node. The source of these receptors is a female donor with breast cancer.

J is TRBJ2-1 and V is TRBV27, with 7 nucleotides matching TRBD2. The CDR3 totals 18 residues. V trimming: 2 bases; J trimming: 6 bases; junction bases outside the gene matches: 16. Germline assignment: CDR1 MNHEY and CDR2 SMNVEV (reference sequence). The chain's CDR3 is CASSLRVAFRLAGNEQFF. The DNA for the CDR3 is TGTGCCAGCAGTTTAAGAGTTGCGTTTAGACTAGCTGGCAATGAGCAGTTCTTC.

The V and J genes are TRBV10-3 and TRBJ2-7; TRBD2 aligns across 14 bases. CDR1 is ENHRY and CDR2 is SYGVKD in the germline V gene. The V and J ends lost 4 bases and 2 bases, in that order; junction bases with no gene match: 10. The CDR3 totals 18 residues. For the CDR3, the DNA is TGTGCCATCAGTGGGGTGGGGACTAGCGGGAGTTTTGCCTACGAGCAGTACTTC. Protein sequence: CAISGVGTSGSFAYEQYF.

V and J are TRBV27 and TRBJ2-3; 9 bases map to TRBD2. This CDR3 comprises 18 residues. V lost 5 bases and J lost 6; bases outside the gene matches: 18. CDR1 and CDR2 (germline): MNHEY, SMNVEV (reference sequence). For the CDR3, the DNA is TGTGCCAGCAGTAAAAGCGGGAGGTTACTGAGAACCGGGGATACGCAGTATTTT. It encodes CASSKSGRLLRTGDTQYF.

Details on this clonotype: Mismatch with germline at one junction end may stem from a read error. The V and J genes are TRBV4-2 and TRBJ2-6; weak D call: TRBD1 (6 bases). This CDR3 region has 15 residues. In germline, CDR1 is LGHNA, CDR2 YNFKEQ. CDR3: CAISQEGGGANVLTF. The DNA of the CDR3 is TGTGCCATCAGCCAAGAAGGGGGAGGGGCCAACGTCCTGACTTTC.

The chain has TRBV29-1 and TRBJ1-1, with TRBD1 identical over 7 bases. From germline, CDR1 is SQVTM and CDR2 ANQGSEA. The length of the CDR3 is 16 residues. The V gene end was trimmed by 4 bases and the J gene end by 0 bases; junction bases not matched to a gene: 11. Here the CDR3 DNA reads TGCAGCGTTGGCTCCAGGGGGAGGACGATGAACACTGAAGCTTTCTTT. Protein: CSVGSRGRTMNTEAFF.

This chain links TRBV7-8 with TRBJ2-7; 7 positions agree with TRBD1. The CDR3 has 16 residues. J lost 0 bases, V lost 4 bases, and 9 bases had no gene match. Looked up from germline, CDR1 is SGHVS and CDR2 is FQNEAQ. CDR3 DNA: TGTGCCAGCAGCTCACGGACAGGAACCTTCTCCTACGAGCAGTACTTC. Protein product: CASSSRTGTFSYEQYF.

The chain carries TRBV4-3 and TRBJ1-2, with 7 nucleotides matching TRBD1. CDR1 and CDR2 from the germline V gene are LGHNA and YSLEER. The trim removed 1 base at V and 4 bases at J, leaving 15 bases unmatched. This CDR3 has 18 amino acids. The CDR3 here is CASSQVTDPGGAFYGYTF. DNA for the CDR3: TGCGCCAGCAGCCAAGTCACCGACCCAGGGGGAGCCTTCTATGGCTACACCTTC.